A single sample gave rise to the 24 T cell receptor beta chains below, sequenced in a study of T-cell reconstitution after alpha-beta-depleted transplantation in children. Unique molecular identifiers were used in preparing the TCRbeta library. TCRdb ran MiXCR on the PCR reads and lists one entry per CDR3 protein. The sample shows about 200,000 distinct CDR3 sequences, about 14% of them seen only once. Sequences were derived from PBMCs from the stem cell graft donor, sampled from the stem cell graft. Source of these receptors: a human donor who donated a stem cell graft to a child with acute lymphoblastic leukemia.

This clonotype occurred many times. The rearrangement links TRBV5-1 to TRBJ2-1; 7 nucleotides line up with TRBD2. CDR1 and CDR2 from the germline V gene are SGHRS and YFSETQ. The V and J ends lost 2 bases and 5 bases, in that order; junction bases with no gene match: 4. This CDR3 has 14 amino acids. CDR3 loop: CASSLSGMDNEQFF. The CDR3 DNA reads as TGCGCCAGCAGCTTAAGCGGGATGGACAATGAGCAGTTCTTC.

This sequence joins TRBV27 and TRBJ2-3; 10 positions match TRBD2. Germline trimming cut 5 bases from V and 4 bases from J; bases unmatched to any gene: 12. The CDR3 totals 17 residues. Germline V lookup: CDR1 MNHEY, CDR2 SMNVEV (reference sequence). The CDR3 reads CASSPNLAGGPPDTQYF. In nucleotides, the CDR3 is TGTGCCAGCAGTCCCAATTTAGCGGGAGGACCCCCAGATACGCAGTATTTT.

Of note for this clonotype: A much larger clonotype is one base distant, so this may be a read error. The chain combines TRBV5-1 with TRBJ1-5; no clear D. This CDR3 is 15 amino acids long. CDR1 SGHRS and CDR2 YFSETQ come from the germline V gene. The ends were cut back, 1 base at V and 5 bases at J, with 13 bases in the middle. CDR3 protein: CASSLSGDMYQPQHF. The CDR3 DNA is TGCGCCAGCAGCTTGTCCGGCGATATGTATCAGCCCCAGCATTTT. Variable domain in full (rest from reference TRBV5-1 and TRBJ1-5): KAGVTQTPRYLIKTRGQQVTLSCSPISGHRSVSWYQQTPGQGLQFLFEYFSETQRNKGNFPGRFSGRQFSNSRSEMNVSTLELGDSALYLCASSLSGDMYQPQHFGDGTRLSIL.

J is TRBJ2-7 and V is TRBV7-9; D is uncertain. The V end lost 7 bases, the J end lost 2 bases, and 9 bases lay between the germline ends. CDR3 size: 12 residues. The germline gives CDR1 SEHNR, CDR2 FQNEAQ (reference sequence). The CDR3 coding sequence is TGTGCCAGCACCGCTTCGACCTACGAGCAGTACTTC. As protein: CASTASTYEQYF.

This clonotype was recorded at least ten times. V gene TRBV6-1 combines with J gene TRBJ1-1; D not certain. Trimming took 5 bases from V and 1 from J, leaving 11 bases between them. CDR1 is MNHNS and CDR2 is SASEGT in the germline V gene. The CDR3 spans 14 residues. Here the CDR3 reads CASSKSSGNTEAFF. The CDR3 DNA follows: TGTGCCAGCAGTAAATCTTCGGGGAACACTGAAGCTTTCTTT.

There are many counts of this clonotype. This chain joins TRBV29-1 and TRBJ2-3, with a weak D call TRBD1 (6 bases). Germline V lookup: CDR1 SQVTM, CDR2 ANQGSEA. The CDR3 sequence is 16 residues long. Trimming pared 0 bases from V and 0 bases from J, leaving 13 bases between. CDR3 sequence (DNA): TGCAGCGTTGAAGATCGGACAGCCACTAGCACAGATACGCAGTATTTT. Its protein product is CSVEDRTATSTDTQYF.

The sample holds many counts of this clonotype. The chain joins TRBV5-5 to TRBJ2-7; either TRBD1 or TRBD2 may fit D (5 bases each). V was cut by 2 bases and J by 3 bases, with 12 bases left in between. Germline V gene sequence: CDR1 SGHKS, CDR2 YYEKEE (reference sequence). There are 14 residues in the CDR3. The CDR3 region has the DNA TGTGCCAGCAGCTTAGTTGGGACCCTCTACGAGCAGTACTTC. Residues: CASSLVGTLYEQYF.

This clonotype has ten or more counts. The chain has TRBV20-1 and TRBJ2-7; no definite D call. The germline gives CDR1 DFQATT, CDR2 SNEGSKA (reference sequence). This CDR3 region has 12 residues. Trimming removed 0 bases at V and 6 bases at J, with 9 bases between. This chain's CDR3 is CSARENYGEQYF. In DNA, the CDR3 is TGCAGTGCTAGAGAAAATTATGGCGAGCAGTACTTC.

There are many counts of this clonotype. V usage is TRBV5-1 and J usage is TRBJ2-7, with 8 bases lining up with TRBD1. CDR3 size: 14 residues. Per the germline V gene, CDR1 is SGHRS and CDR2 is YFSETQ. The ends lost 3 bases at V and 5 bases at J; junction bases unmatched: 7. The CDR3 loop reads CASSSDRVYDEQYF. The CDR3 nucleotides read TGCGCCAGCAGCTCGGACAGGGTGTACGACGAGCAGTACTTC. The whole variable domain, filled in from reference TRBV5-1 and TRBJ2-7, reads KAGVTQTPRYLIKTRGQQVTLSCSPISGHRSVSWYQQTPGQGLQFLFEYFSETQRNKGNFPGRFSGRQFSNSRSEMNVSTLELGDSALYLCASSSDRVYDEQYFGPGTRLTVT.

In this sample, this clonotype turned up a few times. The chain recombines TRBV5-1 with TRBJ2-1; D not resolved. V gave up 1 base and J gave up 4 bases, with 9 bases separating them. Per the germline V gene, CDR1 is SGHRS and CDR2 is YFSETQ. The CDR3 sequence is 14 residues long. The CDR3 nucleotides read TGCGCCAGCAGCTTGAACCCAGAATACAATGAGCAGTTCTTC. Translation: CASSLNPEYNEQFF.

This clonotype was seen repeatedly, ten times or more. The rearrangement joins TRBV29-1 to TRBJ2-5; D unclear. The length of the CDR3 is 11 residues. The germline V gene encodes CDR1 SQVTM and CDR2 ANQGSEA. Trimming shortened V by 6 bases and J by 2 bases, and 7 bases separated the two germline ends. CDR3 DNA sequence: TGCAGCGTCGCCTTACAAGAGACCCAGTACTTC. It yields the protein CSVALQETQYF.

This clonotype was detected many times. This chain links TRBV12-3 or TRBV12-4 with TRBJ1-1; D gene ambiguous. This CDR3 has 14 amino acids. Trimming cost V 1 base and J 0 bases, with 6 bases left between them. CDR3 residues: CASSLDRLNTEAFF. Written as DNA, the CDR3 is TGTGCCAGCAGTTTAGACCGCTTGAACACTGAAGCTTTCTTT.

This clonotype showed up many times. J is TRBJ2-2 and V is TRBV12-3 or TRBV12-4; D gene unclear. The CDR3 loop spans 12 amino acids. The V gene lost 3 bases and the J gene lost 7 bases, with 6 bases spanning the gap. This chain's CDR3 is CASSFMGGELFF. The CDR3 coding sequence is TGTGCCAGCAGTTTTATGGGCGGGGAGCTGTTTTTT.

This clonotype was counted only a few times. Here the CDR3 DNA reads TGCGCCAGCAGTCAATTTTTCGGGACAGTACAAGAGACCCAGTACTTC. This translates into CASSQFFGTVQETQYF. The V and J genes are TRBV23-1 and TRBJ2-5; 7 bases match TRBD1. TRBV23-1 is flagged as an ORF with uncertain function. J gave up 2 bases and V 1 base, and 7 bases lay outside the gene matches. CDR3 length: 16 residues.

This clonotype was found a few times. The chain carries TRBV20-1 and TRBJ2-7; 8 bases line up with TRBD2. The V gene end was trimmed by 2 bases and the J gene end by 2 bases; junction bases not matched to a gene: 5. CDR1 is DFQATT and CDR2 is SNEGSKA in the germline V gene (reference sequence). The CDR3 runs 14 residues. The CDR3: CSARRPGGAYEQYF. The DNA for the CDR3 is TGCAGTGCTAGAAGGCCCGGGGGGGCCTACGAGCAGTACTTC.

The rearrangement uses TRBV20-1 and TRBJ2-3, with 13 positions matching TRBD2. This CDR3 is built from 18 residues. After removal of 6 bases from V and 2 bases from J, the junction contained 14 bases not matched to a gene. Germline-derived CDR1 and CDR2 are DFQATT and SNEGSKA (reference sequence). The CDR3 nucleotides are TGCAGTGCAAGACCGGGACTAGCGGGAAAGGGGCCCACAGATACGCAGTATTTT. Residues: CSARPGLAGKGPTDTQYF.

This clonotype was observed a few times. The rearrangement uses TRBV29-1 and TRBJ1-2, with D unclear. In germline, CDR1 is SQVTM, CDR2 ANQGSEA. Trimming cost V 1 base and J 5 bases, with 11 bases left between them. CDR3 length: 13 amino acids. The CDR3 nucleotides are TGCAGCGTTGAAGGGTCGCTAGGGTATGGCTACACCTTC. Residues: CSVEGSLGYGYTF.

This clonotype was seen repeatedly, ten times or more. This chain links TRBV7-2 with TRBJ2-7, with D possibly TRBD2 on 5 matching bases. Germline V lookup: CDR1 SGHTA, CDR2 FQGNSA. The CDR3 loop spans 13 amino acids. The V and J ends lost 1 base and 3 bases respectively, with 7 bases between them. CDR3 DNA sequence: TGTGCCAGCAGCTTAGGGAGGTTCTACGAGCAGTACTTC. Protein: CASSLGRFYEQYF.

This clonotype showed up many times. The chain combines TRBV11-1 with TRBJ2-7, with TRBD2 identical over 7 bases. Germline V CDR1 and CDR2: SGHAT, FQDESV (reference sequence). The CDR3 is made up of 13 amino acids. Germline trimming cut 1 base from V and 13 bases from J; bases unmatched to any gene: 10. The CDR3 DNA is TGTGCCAGCAGCTTAGGGGAGCGGGGCCCGTCCTACTTC. This codes for CASSLGERGPSYF.

The chain combines TRBV7-7 with TRBJ2-2, with a weak D call TRBD2 (5 bases). The CDR3 sequence is 11 residues long. Germline V gene data show CDR1 as SSHAT and CDR2 as FNYEAQ (reference sequence). CDR3 nucleotide sequence: TGTGCTAACCGGGGTCACGGGGAGCTGTTTTTT. It translates to CANRGHGELFF.

This clonotype appeared many times. CDR3 nucleotides: TGTGCCAGTAACTCCGGACTAGCGGGAGGTTATGAGCAGTTCTTC. Amino acid sequence: CASNSGLAGGYEQFF. The V and J genes are TRBV19 and TRBJ2-1; the match to TRBD2 covers 14 bases. Germline values: CDR1 LNHDA, CDR2 SQIVND (reference sequence). Trimming at V came to 7 bases and at J to 8 bases, leaving 7 bases not matched to a gene. This CDR3 is built from 15 residues.

This clonotype turned up a few times. This chain uses TRBV5-1 with TRBJ2-5; 7 bases agree with TRBD1. After removal of 4 bases from V and 4 bases from J, the junction contained 7 bases not matched to a gene. This CDR3 has 14 residues. From germline, CDR1 is SGHRS and CDR2 YFSETQ. CDR3 DNA: TGCGCCAGCAGCACCGACAGGGAGAGAGAGACCCAGTACTTC. Translating it yields CASSTDRERETQYF.

This clonotype has at least ten counts. The genes are TRBV6-5 and TRBJ2-7; weak D call: TRBD1 (5 bases). The CDR3 contains 13 residues. Germline V gives CDR1 MNHEY, CDR2 SVGAGI. V was cut by 10 bases and J by 0 bases, with 13 bases left in between. CDR3 amino acids: CATKTESSYEQYF. CDR3 DNA sequence: TGTGCCACCAAGACAGAGAGCTCCTACGAGCAGTACTTC.

This clonotype was detected ten times or more. This chain links TRBV5-1 with TRBJ2-3, with 10 bases matching TRBD2. The CDR3 loop spans 17 amino acids. Unmatched junction bases numbered 12, after V lost 2 bases and J lost 6 bases. Germline V gene sequence: CDR1 SGHRS, CDR2 YFSETQ. The CDR3 spells CASSFKGLAEGSDTQYF. In DNA, the CDR3 is TGCGCCAGCAGCTTTAAAGGACTAGCGGAGGGTTCGGATACGCAGTATTTT.